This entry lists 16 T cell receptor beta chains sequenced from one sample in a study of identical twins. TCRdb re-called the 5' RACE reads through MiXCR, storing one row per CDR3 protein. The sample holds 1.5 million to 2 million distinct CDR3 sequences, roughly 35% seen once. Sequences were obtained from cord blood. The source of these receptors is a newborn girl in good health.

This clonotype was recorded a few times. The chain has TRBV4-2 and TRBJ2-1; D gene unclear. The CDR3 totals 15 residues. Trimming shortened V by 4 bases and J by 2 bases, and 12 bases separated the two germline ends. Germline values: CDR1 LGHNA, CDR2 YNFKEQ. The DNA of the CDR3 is TGTGCCAGCAGCCCAGAGCGCCGGACCTACAATGAGCAGTTCTTC. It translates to CASSPERRTYNEQFF.

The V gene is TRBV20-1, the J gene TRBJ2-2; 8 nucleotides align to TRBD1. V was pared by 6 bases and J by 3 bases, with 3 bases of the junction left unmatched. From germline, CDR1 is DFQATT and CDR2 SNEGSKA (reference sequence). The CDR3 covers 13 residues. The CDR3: CSADRGYTGELFF. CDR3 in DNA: TGCAGTGCCGACAGGGGATACACCGGGGAGCTGTTTTTT.

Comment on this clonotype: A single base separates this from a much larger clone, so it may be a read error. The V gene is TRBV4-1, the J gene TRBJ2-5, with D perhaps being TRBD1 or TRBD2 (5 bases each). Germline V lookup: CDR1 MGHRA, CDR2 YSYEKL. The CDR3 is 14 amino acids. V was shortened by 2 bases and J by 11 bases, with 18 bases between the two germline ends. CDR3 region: CASSQRTRGNEQYF. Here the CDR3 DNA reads TGCGCCAGCAGCCAACGGACTCGGGGCAATGAGCAGTACTTC.

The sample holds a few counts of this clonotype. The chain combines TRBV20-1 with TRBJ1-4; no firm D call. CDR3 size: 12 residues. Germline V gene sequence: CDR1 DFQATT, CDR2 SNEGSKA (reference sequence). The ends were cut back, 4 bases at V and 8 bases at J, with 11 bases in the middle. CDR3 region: CSAKDVDEKLFF. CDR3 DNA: TGCAGTGCTAAGGACGTGGACGAAAAACTGTTTTTT.

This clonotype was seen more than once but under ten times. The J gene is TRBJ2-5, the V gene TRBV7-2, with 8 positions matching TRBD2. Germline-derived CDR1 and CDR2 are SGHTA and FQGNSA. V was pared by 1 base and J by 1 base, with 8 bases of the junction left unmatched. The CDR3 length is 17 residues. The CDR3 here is CASSLVRISGAQETQYF. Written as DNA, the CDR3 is TGTGCCAGCAGCTTAGTTAGAATTAGCGGGGCCCAAGAGACCCAGTACTTC.

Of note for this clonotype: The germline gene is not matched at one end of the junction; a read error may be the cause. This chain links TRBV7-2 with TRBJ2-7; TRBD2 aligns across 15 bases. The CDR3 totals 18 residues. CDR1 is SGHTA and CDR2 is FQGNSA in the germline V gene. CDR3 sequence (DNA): TGTGCCAGCAGCTTAGCCCCCGGACTAGCGGGGGGGGCCTACGAGAAGTACTTC. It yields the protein CASSLAPGLAGGAYEKYF.

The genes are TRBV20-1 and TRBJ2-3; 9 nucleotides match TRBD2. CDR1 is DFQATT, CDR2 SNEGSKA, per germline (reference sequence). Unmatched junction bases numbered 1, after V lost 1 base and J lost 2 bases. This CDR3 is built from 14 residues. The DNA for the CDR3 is TGCAGTGCTAGAGGACTAGCGGCCACAGATACGCAGTATTTT. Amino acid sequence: CSARGLAATDTQYF.

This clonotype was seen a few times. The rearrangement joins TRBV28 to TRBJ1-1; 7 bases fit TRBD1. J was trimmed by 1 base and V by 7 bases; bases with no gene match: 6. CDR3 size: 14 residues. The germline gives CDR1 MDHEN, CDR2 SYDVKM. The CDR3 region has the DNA TGTGCCAGCACTTCGACAGGGCGGAACACTGAAGCTTTCTTT. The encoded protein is CASTSTGRNTEAFF. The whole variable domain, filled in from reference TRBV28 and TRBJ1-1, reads DVKVTQSSRYLVKRTGEKVFLECVQDMDHENMFWYRQDPGLGLRLIYFSYDVKMKEKGDIPEGYSVSREKKERFSLILESASTNQTSMYLCASTSTGRNTEAFFGQGTRLTVV.

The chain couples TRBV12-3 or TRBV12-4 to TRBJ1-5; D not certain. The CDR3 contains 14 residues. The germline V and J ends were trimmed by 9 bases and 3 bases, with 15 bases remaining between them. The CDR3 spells CASKLGYTNQPQHF. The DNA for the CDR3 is TGTGCCAGTAAACTGGGGTACACCAATCAGCCCCAGCATTTT.

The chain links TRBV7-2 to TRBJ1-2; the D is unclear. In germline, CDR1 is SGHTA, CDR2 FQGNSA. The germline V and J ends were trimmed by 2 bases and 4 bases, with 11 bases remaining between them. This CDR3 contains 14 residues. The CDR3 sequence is CASSLLAVVYGYTF. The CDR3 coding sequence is TGTGCCAGCAGCTTATTGGCGGTCGTCTATGGCTACACCTTC.

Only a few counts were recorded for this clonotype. The CDR3 sequence is CASSWATSGSGSDTQYF. The CDR3 region has the DNA TGCGCCAGCAGCTGGGCGACTAGCGGGAGTGGATCGGATACGCAGTATTTT. The rearrangement uses TRBV5-1 and TRBJ2-3, with 12 bases aligning to TRBD2. The CDR3 covers 17 residues. V lost 3 bases, J lost 6 bases, and 11 bases stayed unmatched. The germline V gene encodes CDR1 SGHRS and CDR2 YFSETQ.

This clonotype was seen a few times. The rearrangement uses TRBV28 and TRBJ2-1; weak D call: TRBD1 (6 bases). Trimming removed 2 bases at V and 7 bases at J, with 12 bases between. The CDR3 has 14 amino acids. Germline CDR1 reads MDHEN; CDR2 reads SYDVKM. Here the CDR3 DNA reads TGTGCCAGCAGTTTAAGCTACAGGGCAAATGAGCAGTTCTTC. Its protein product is CASSLSYRANEQFF.

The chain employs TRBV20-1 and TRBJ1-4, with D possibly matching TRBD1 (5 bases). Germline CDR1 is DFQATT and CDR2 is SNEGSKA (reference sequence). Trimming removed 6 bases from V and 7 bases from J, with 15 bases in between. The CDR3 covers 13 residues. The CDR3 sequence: CSARLGTLEKLFF. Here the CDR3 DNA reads TGCAGTGCCCGATTGGGGACGCTTGAAAAACTGTTTTTT.

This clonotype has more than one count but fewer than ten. The CDR3 DNA sequence: TGTGCCAGCAGCCGAGCGACTAGGGAGCAGTTCTTC. This sequence encodes CASSRATREQFF. The chain couples TRBV3-1 to TRBJ2-1, with D possibly matching TRBD2 (6 bases). The CDR3 length is 12 residues. Germline-derived CDR1 and CDR2 are LGHDT and YNNKEL (reference sequence). Trimming removed 4 bases from V and 10 bases from J, with 11 bases in between.

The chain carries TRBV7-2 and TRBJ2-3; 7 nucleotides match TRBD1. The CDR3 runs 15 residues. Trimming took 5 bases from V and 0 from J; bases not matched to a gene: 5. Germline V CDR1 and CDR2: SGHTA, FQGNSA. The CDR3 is CASSVRQGSTDTQYF. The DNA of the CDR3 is TGTGCCAGCAGCGTAAGACAGGGAAGCACAGATACGCAGTATTTT.

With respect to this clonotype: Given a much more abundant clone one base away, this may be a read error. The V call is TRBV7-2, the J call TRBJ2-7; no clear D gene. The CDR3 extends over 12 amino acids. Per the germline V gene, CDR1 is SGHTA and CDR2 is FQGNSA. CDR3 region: CAGSLSLHEQYF. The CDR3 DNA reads TGTGCCGGCAGCTTATCTCTGCACGAGCAGTACTTC.